One sample yielded the 30 T cell receptor beta chains listed below, sequenced in a study of quantifying T cell responses using KT2 cells. Study at large: cDNA was made from DNase-treated RNA using alpha and beta constant primers.

Each cDNA got a UMI-containing oligo ligated at its 3' end. An equimolar mix of RC1.1 and RC1.2 primed the beta chain across TRBC1 and TRBC2. TCRdb reprocessed the UMI-ligation and nested PCR reads with MiXCR, giving one entry per CDR3 protein. The repertoire holds around 50,000 distinct CDR3 sequences, roughly 11% seen once, with more than 9% in the top ten. The specimen sequenced was PBMCs spiked with cells of the T cell clone KT2. All receptors come from a human donor.

As to this clonotype: Compared with germline, one end of the junction differs, possibly owing to a read error. The chain joins TRBV6-2 or TRBV6-3 to TRBJ2-3; 10 nucleotides agree with TRBD2. CDR1 is MNHEY and CDR2 is SVGEGT in the germline V gene. The CDR3 is made up of 12 amino acids. As DNA, the CDR3 is TGTGCCGCCTCCCCGGGGCTAGCGGGGGCCCACTTT. It translates to CAASPGLAGAHF.

For the CDR3, the DNA is TGTGCCAGCAGTTTAGCTGCTCAGCCCCAGCATTTT. Translation gives CASSLAAQPQHF. This chain links TRBV28 with TRBJ1-5; D gene unclear. V dropped 2 bases and J dropped 6 bases, with 5 bases sitting between them. The CDR3 totals 12 residues. Germline V gives CDR1 MDHEN, CDR2 SYDVKM.

On this clonotype itself: A much larger clone lies one base from this, so it may be a read error. The chain couples TRBV7-3 to TRBJ2-3; D not resolved. Germline CDR1 and CDR2: SGHTA and FQGTGA. V was pared by 4 bases and J by 4 bases, with 12 bases between. CDR3 length: 14 amino acids. Written as DNA, the CDR3 is TGTGCCAGCAGCTCCCCCGGGCAGTCAGATACGCAGTATTTT. Protein sequence: CASSSPGQSDTQYF.

This clonotype was counted between two and nine times. V is TRBV29-1 and J is TRBJ2-5; D may be TRBD2 (7 bases). Germline V gene data show CDR1 as SQVTM and CDR2 as ANQGSEA. Trimming removed 3 bases at V and 4 bases at J, with 12 bases between. There are 13 residues in the CDR3. This chain's CDR3 is CSVDRGAGETQYF. The CDR3, as DNA: TGCAGCGTTGATCGGGGGGCGGGAGAGACCCAGTACTTC.

The sample holds a few counts of this clonotype. This rearrangement joins TRBV6-2 or TRBV6-3 to TRBJ2-7, with 7 nucleotides matching TRBD2. Germline V gives CDR1 MNHEY, CDR2 SVGEGT. J lost 6 bases, V lost 8 bases, and 10 bases had no gene match. This CDR3 has 13 residues. DNA of the CDR3: TGTGCCAGCTTTCGAGCGGGACGTACCGAGCAGTACTTC. Protein: CASFRAGRTEQYF.

This clonotype has at least ten counts. The rearrangement joins TRBV13 to TRBJ2-7, with 8 bases lining up with TRBD1. CDR1 is PRHDT, CDR2 FYEKMQ, per germline (reference sequence). The CDR3 is 15 residues long. Trimming removed 4 bases from V and 6 bases from J; junction bases left unmatched: 11. CDR3: CASSSYLTGAIEQYF. CDR3 nucleotide sequence: TGTGCCAGCAGCTCCTATTTGACAGGGGCCATCGAGCAGTACTTC. Drawing the rest from reference TRBV13 and TRBJ2-7, the complete variable domain is AAGVIQSPRHLIKEKRETATLKCYPIPRHDTVYWYQQGPGQDPQFLISFYEKMQSDKGSIPDRFSAQQFSDYHSELNMSSLELGDSALYFCASSSYLTGAIEQYFGPGTRLTVT.

This clonotype was counted many times. This chain connects TRBV29-1 to TRBJ2-3; tentatively, D is TRBD1 (5 bases). In germline, CDR1 is SQVTM, CDR2 ANQGSEA. Deletions cut 1 base from V and 10 bases from J, with 15 bases between. CDR3 size: 13 residues. CDR3 sequence (DNA): TGCAGCGTTGAAGGAAGGAGTCAAGGGGCGCAGTATTTT. This gives the protein CSVEGRSQGAQYF.

In this sample, this clonotype turned up many times. J is TRBJ2-3 and V is TRBV2; no clear D gene. V was pared by 7 bases and J by 3 bases, with 11 bases between. CDR1 is SNHLY, CDR2 FYNNEI, per germline. The CDR3 runs to 13 residues. CDR3 DNA sequence: TGTGCCAGCACCCCGGAACAAACAGATACGCAGTATTTT. Amino acids: CASTPEQTDTQYF.

This clonotype occurred a few times. The gene calls are TRBV11-2 and TRBJ2-5; tentatively, D is TRBD1 (6 bases). Deletions cut 6 bases from V and 9 bases from J, with 14 bases between. The CDR3 is made up of 12 amino acids. The germline V gene encodes CDR1 SGHAT and CDR2 FQNNGV. CDR3 coding DNA: TGTGCCAGCAGTACAGGGTCCCCATCCCAGTACTTC. It encodes CASSTGSPSQYF.

The sample holds many counts of this clonotype. The V call is TRBV20-1, the J call TRBJ2-4, with 11 bases identical to TRBD1. This CDR3 spans 18 amino acids. The germline V gene has CDR1 DFQATT and CDR2 SNEGSKA (reference sequence). Trimming removed 6 bases from V and 0 bases from J; junction bases left unmatched: 13. In DNA form, the CDR3 reads TGCAGTGCGCGGGACAGGGGGTCCTCGGCCCAAGCCAAAAACATTCAGTACTTC. It specifies CSARDRGSSAQAKNIQYF.

This clonotype was detected only a few times. The chain uses TRBV2 and TRBJ1-2; D perhaps matches TRBD1 (5 bases). Germline V gene lookup returns CDR1 SNHLY and CDR2 FYNNEI. The CDR3 loop spans 13 amino acids. Trimming took 10 bases from V and 4 from J, leaving 16 bases between them. The CDR3 DNA is TGTGCCATCAGAGGGGCAGGGAGCTATGGCTACACCTTC. The encoded protein is CAIRGAGSYGYTF.

Comment on this clonotype: Its ends do not fully match the called genes, so a read error is possible. The CDR3 DNA reads TGTGCCAGCAGTTTGGTCGGGACTGGAGCCACCCGGGAGCTGTTTTTT. This codes for CASSLVGTGATRELFF. This chain joins TRBV2 and TRBJ2-2; tentative D call: TRBD2 (6 bases). Germline CDR1 reads SNHLY; CDR2 reads FYNNEI. This CDR3 has 16 amino acids.

This rearrangement joins TRBV5-1 to TRBJ1-1; D is undetermined. In germline, CDR1 is SGHRS, CDR2 YFSETQ. Trimming stripped 1 base from V and 0 bases from J, with 10 bases between. The CDR3 runs 15 residues. DNA of the CDR3: TGCGCCAGCAGCTTGATATCAGTTATGAACACTGAAGCTTTCTTT. Its translation: CASSLISVMNTEAFF.

The chain has TRBV29-1 and TRBJ2-1; the D gene is possibly TRBD1 (6 bases). V lost 5 bases to trimming and J lost 9 bases, with 20 bases between them. The CDR3 is made up of 14 amino acids. Germline CDR1 is SQVTM and CDR2 is ANQGSEA. The CDR3, as DNA: TGCAGCGTTATCTACCGGGACACCGTTGGTGAGCAGTTCTTC. This sequence encodes CSVIYRDTVGEQFF.

This clonotype was found many times. This chain links TRBV3-1 with TRBJ2-1; TRBD1 or TRBD2 may be the D gene (5 bases each). The germline V and J ends were trimmed by 8 bases and 7 bases, with 18 bases remaining between them. The CDR3 covers 14 residues. Looked up from germline, CDR1 is LGHDT and CDR2 is YNNKEL (reference sequence). The CDR3 DNA reads TGTGCCAGCGTTCCCCCGGGACCAAGAAATGAGCAGTTCTTC. Its protein product is CASVPPGPRNEQFF.

There are a few counts of this clonotype. The rearrangement links TRBV29-1 to TRBJ2-1, with 8 bases lining up with TRBD2. V dropped 3 bases and J dropped 6; count of bases not matched to a gene: 7. The CDR3 is 14 amino acids. The V gene's germline CDR1 is SQVTM and CDR2 ANQGSEA. The CDR3 loop is CSVDWLAGGNEQFF. The CDR3 DNA reads as TGCAGCGTTGACTGGCTAGCGGGTGGCAATGAGCAGTTCTTC.

This clonotype was detected a few times. J is TRBJ1-4 and V is TRBV7-2; the match to TRBD1 covers 9 bases. The CDR3 consists of 15 residues. The V gene end was trimmed by 5 bases and the J gene end by 5 bases; junction bases not matched to a gene: 6. Germline V gene sequence: CDR1 SGHTA, CDR2 FQGNSA. CDR3 in DNA: TGTGCCAGCAGCCATTCGGGACAGGGCAATGAAAAACTGTTTTTT. Its translation: CASSHSGQGNEKLFF. Full variable domain (rest looked up from reference TRBV7-2 and TRBJ1-4): GAGVSQSPSNKVTEKGKDVELRCDPISGHTALYWYRQSLGQGLEFLIYFQGNSAPDKSGLPSDRFSAERTGGSVSTLTIQRTQQEDSAVYLCASSHSGQGNEKLFFGSGTQLSVL.

This clonotype was picked up a small number of times. The CDR3 is CSLRQVNEQFF. The CDR3 nucleotides are TGCAGCCTAAGACAGGTCAATGAGCAGTTCTTC. The chain links TRBV29-1 to TRBJ2-1; possibly TRBD1 for D (6 bases). The CDR3 loop spans 11 amino acids. The germline CDR1 and CDR2 sequences are SQVTM and ANQGSEA. V dropped 8 bases and J dropped 6 bases, with 11 bases sitting between them.

This clonotype has only a few counts. This chain uses TRBV10-3 with TRBJ2-1; D perhaps matches TRBD2 (5 bases). The CDR3 runs to 12 residues. The V gene's germline CDR1 is ENHRY and CDR2 SYGVKD. Trimming removed 8 bases from V and 8 bases from J, with 13 bases in between. CDR3: CAISNLADEQFF. CDR3 coding DNA: TGTGCCATCTCTAACCTAGCAGATGAGCAGTTCTTC.

V is TRBV20-1 and J is TRBJ2-5; no clear D gene. CDR3 length: 14 amino acids. V lost 0 bases to trimming and J lost 4 bases, with 12 bases between them. The V gene's germline CDR1 is DFQATT and CDR2 SNEGSKA (reference sequence). DNA for the CDR3: TGCAGTGCTAGAGACCCTGGTGGAGTAGAGACCCAGTACTTC. Residues: CSARDPGGVETQYF.

This clonotype was picked up many times. This chain connects TRBV20-1 to TRBJ1-1, with a possible D match to TRBD1 (5 bases). The CDR3 length is 14 residues. V lost 5 bases to trimming and J lost 3 bases, with 16 bases between them. From germline, CDR1 is DFQATT and CDR2 SNEGSKA (reference sequence). The DNA of the CDR3 is TGCAGTGCTTCCACGAGGGGTGGCTACACTGAAGCTTTCTTT. This translates into CSASTRGGYTEAFF.

This clonotype was observed many times. The CDR3 region has the DNA TGTGCCAGCAGCTCTCAGGCGGGGGAGAGCACTGAAGCTTTCTTT. It codes for CASSSQAGESTEAFF. The chain is built from TRBV6-2 or TRBV6-3 and TRBJ1-1; possible D gene TRBD1, 5 bases. Trimming removed 6 bases from V and 4 bases from J, with 18 bases in between. The CDR3 length is 15 residues. The germline V gene encodes CDR1 MNHEY and CDR2 SVGEGT.

Many counts were recorded for this clonotype. CDR3 DNA sequence: TGTGCCAGCAGCCAACGGACGGCTGCTTGGGCTTTCTTT. Protein product: CASSQRTAAWAFF. The chain recombines TRBV3-1 with TRBJ1-1; D ambiguous. The V end was cut by 2 bases, the J end by 11 bases, with 15 bases between. Germline CDR1 LGHDT, CDR2 YNNKEL (reference sequence). CDR3 length equals 13 residues.

The gene calls are TRBV13 and TRBJ1-1; no firm D call. Germline CDR1 is PRHDT and CDR2 is FYEKMQ (reference sequence). V shed 5 bases and J shed 7 bases, with 17 bases lying between them. This CDR3 comprises 14 residues. CDR3: CASSPVVSGGEAFF. CDR3 nucleotides: TGTGCCAGCAGCCCCGTGGTTTCGGGTGGTGAAGCTTTCTTT.

This chain joins TRBV9 and TRBJ1-4; no firm D call. The germline V and J ends were trimmed by 0 bases and 1 base, with 7 bases remaining between them. Germline loops: CDR1 SGDLS, CDR2 YYNGEE. This CDR3 is built from 15 residues. The CDR3 spells CASSVAGKTNEKLFF. CDR3 nucleotide sequence: TGTGCCAGCAGCGTAGCTGGGAAAACTAATGAAAAACTGTTTTTT. Based on the CDR3 plus reference TRBV9 and TRBJ1-4, the full variable domain is DSGVTQTPKHLITATGQRVTLRCSPRSGDLSVYWYQQSLDQGLQFLIQYYNGEERAKGNILERFSAQQFPDLHSELNLSSLELGDSALYFCASSVAGKTNEKLFFGSGTQLSVL.

The chain has TRBV7-4 and TRBJ2-2, with no clear D. Trimming shortened V by 3 bases and J by 7 bases, and 12 bases separated the two germline ends. Germline CDR1 is SGHVT and CDR2 is SQSDAQ. CDR3 length equals 14 residues. Here the CDR3 DNA reads TGTGCCAGCAGCTTCGCAGCGTCTTACGGGGAGCTGTTTTTT. Its protein is CASSFAASYGELFF.

This rearrangement joins TRBV9 to TRBJ2-3; 13 bases map to TRBD2. There are 16 residues in the CDR3. J lost 5 bases, V lost 0 bases, and 3 bases had no gene match. CDR1 SGDLS and CDR2 YYNGEE come from the germline V gene. CDR3 DNA sequence: TGTGCCAGCAGCGTAGGGACTAGCGGGGGCCAAGATACGCAGTATTTT. Translating it yields CASSVGTSGGQDTQYF.

This clonotype occurred a few times. The rearrangement links TRBV18 to TRBJ2-1, with 12 bases that match TRBD2. The germline V gene has CDR1 KGHSH and CDR2 LQKENI. This CDR3 region has 15 residues. With 3 bases clipped from V and 10 bases from J, the junction kept 7 bases outside the gene matches. CDR3 DNA: TGTGCCAGCTCACCCGAGGCTAGCGGGAGGGGCGAGCAGTTCTTC. Amino acid sequence: CASSPEASGRGEQFF.

This chain links TRBV6-5 with TRBJ1-2, with D possibly TRBD1 on 6 matching bases. The germline CDR1 and CDR2 sequences are MNHEY and SVGAGI. The V and J ends lost 6 bases and 3 bases respectively, with 14 bases between them. CDR3 length equals 14 residues. CDR3 loop: CASSETGRYYGYTF. CDR3 in DNA: TGTGCCAGCAGCGAGACAGGCCGGTACTATGGCTACACCTTC.

This clonotype has ten or more counts. The chain carries TRBV21-1 and TRBJ2-7; the listed D gene, TRBD1, was not tested against the DNA. TRBV21-1 is flagged as a pseudogene. The CDR3 loop spans 16 amino acids. CDR3 bases: TGTGCCAGCAGCCCGAAGGACAGCCTTTTAAGCTACGAGCAGTACTTC. It codes for CASSPKDSLLSYEQYF.